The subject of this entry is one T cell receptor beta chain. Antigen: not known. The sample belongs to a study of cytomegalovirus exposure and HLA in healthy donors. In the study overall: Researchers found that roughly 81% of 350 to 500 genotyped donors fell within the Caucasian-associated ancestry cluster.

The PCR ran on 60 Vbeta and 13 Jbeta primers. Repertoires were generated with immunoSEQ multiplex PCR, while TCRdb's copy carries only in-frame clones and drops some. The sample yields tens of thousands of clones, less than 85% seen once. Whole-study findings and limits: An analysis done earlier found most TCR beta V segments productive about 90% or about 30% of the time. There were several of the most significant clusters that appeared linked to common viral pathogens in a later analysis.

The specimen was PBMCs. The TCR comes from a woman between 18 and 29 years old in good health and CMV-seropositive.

The CDR3 reads CASSVRLPIRSQPQHF. DNA for the CDR3: TGTGCCAGCAGCGTTCGATTGCCCATTCGGAGTCAGCCCCAGCATTTT. The J gene is TRBJ1-5, the V gene TRBV14; D not certain. Trimming cost V 5 bases and J 6 bases, with 20 bases left between them. The CDR3 totals 16 residues. CDR1 is SGHDN and CDR2 is FVKESK in the germline V gene. Drawing the rest from reference TRBV14 and TRBJ1-5, the complete variable domain is EAGVTQFPSHSVIEKGQTVTLRCDPISGHDNLYWYRRVMGKEIKFLLHFVKESKQDESGMPNNRFLAERTGGTYSTLKVQPAELEDSGVYFCASSVRLPIRSQPQHFGDGTRLSIL.